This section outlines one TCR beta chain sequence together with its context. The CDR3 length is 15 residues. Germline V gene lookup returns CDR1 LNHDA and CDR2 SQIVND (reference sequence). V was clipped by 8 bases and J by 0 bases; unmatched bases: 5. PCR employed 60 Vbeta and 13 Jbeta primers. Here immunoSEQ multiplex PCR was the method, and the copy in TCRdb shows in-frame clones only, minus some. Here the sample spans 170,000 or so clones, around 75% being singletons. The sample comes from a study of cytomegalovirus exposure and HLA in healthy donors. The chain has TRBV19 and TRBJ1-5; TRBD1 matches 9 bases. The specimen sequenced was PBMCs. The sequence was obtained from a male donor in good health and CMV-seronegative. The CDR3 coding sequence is TGTGCCAGTGCAGGACAGGGGCATAGCAATCAGCCCCAGCATTTT. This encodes CASAGQGHSNQPQHF.